Each of the 9 T cell receptor beta chains below was sequenced from the same sample in a study of blood T cell repertoires in COVID-19. This table comes from immunoSEQ multiplex PCR, and its TCRdb copy is limited to in-frame clones, with some not included. The table lists tens of thousands of clones, 76% of them singletons, with roughly a fifth in the top ten. The material sequenced was peripheral blood. These receptors originate from a middle-aged man with active or convalescent COVID-19.

The chain employs TRBV19 and TRBJ2-7, with 7 positions matching TRBD1. The CDR3 covers 14 residues. V was clipped by 9 bases and J by 1 base; unmatched bases: 9. Looked up from germline, CDR1 is LNHDA and CDR2 is SQIVND (reference sequence). In DNA, the CDR3 is TGTGCCAGCAAACCGGGACAGACTTCCTACGAGCAGTACTTC. Amino acids: CASKPGQTSYEQYF.

CDR3 in amino acids: CASSLGPVNTEAFF. The CDR3 DNA follows: TGTGCCAGCAGTCTAGGTCCAGTGAACACTGAAGCTTTCTTT. V is TRBV3-1 (or the pseudogene TRBV3-2) and J is TRBJ1-1; D is ambiguous. Germline V gives CDR1 LGHDT, CDR2 YNNKEL (reference sequence). This CDR3 is 14 amino acids long. V was clipped by 6 bases and J by 0 bases, with 11 bases between them.

The V gene is TRBV11-3, the J gene TRBJ2-2; tentative D call: TRBD1 (6 bases). CDR3 length: 14 amino acids. The V end was cut by 5 bases, the J end by 2 bases, with 9 bases between. CDR1 SGHNT and CDR2 YENEEA come from the germline V gene. The CDR3 DNA follows: TGTGCCAGCAGCCCGGACAGAAACACCGGGGAGCTGTTTTTT. Amino acid sequence: CASSPDRNTGELFF.

This chain uses TRBV6-5 with TRBJ1-5; D is possibly TRBD1 (6 bases). With 0 bases removed from V and 9 bases from J, the gap between germline ends came to 15 bases. CDR1 is MNHEY and CDR2 is SVGAGI in the germline V gene. CDR3 length: 15 amino acids. The CDR3 DNA is TGTGCCAGCAGTTACTCGAAGCAGGGGCGGTCGCCCCAGCATTTT. Its translation is CASSYSKQGRSPQHF.

This chain links TRBV23-1 with TRBJ2-7; no clear D. TRBV23-1 is sorted into the ORF group, with uncertain function. With 0 bases removed from V and 4 bases from J, the gap between germline ends came to 16 bases. CDR3 length equals 16 residues. Here the CDR3 reads CASSQSWRQILYEQYF. The CDR3 DNA follows: TGCGCCAGCAGTCAATCCTGGCGGCAGATTCTTTACGAGCAGTACTTC.

The V and J genes are TRBV18 and TRBJ2-2; TRBD2 might be the D (5 bases). The V gene lost 5 bases and the J gene lost 6 bases, with 16 bases spanning the gap. The germline CDR1 and CDR2 sequences are KGHSH and LQKENI. This CDR3 contains 15 residues. For the CDR3, the DNA is TGTGCCAGCTCAGTACGTGAGGGCGACGCCGGGGAGCTGTTTTTT. Amino acids: CASSVREGDAGELFF.

V gene TRBV7-9 combines with J gene TRBJ2-1; 7 bases fit TRBD1. CDR3 length: 14 amino acids. Germline V gene lookup returns CDR1 SEHNR and CDR2 FQNEAQ (reference sequence). V shed 3 bases and J 6 bases; nucleotides not matched to a gene: 5. CDR3 amino acids: CASSFGGQVNEQFF. For the CDR3, the DNA is TGTGCCAGCAGCTTCGGAGGACAGGTCAATGAGCAGTTCTTC.

This clone turned up a few times. V usage is TRBV2 and J usage is TRBJ2-1, with 7 bases that match TRBD2. The CDR3 spans 14 residues. Germline V gene data show CDR1 as SNHLY and CDR2 as FYNNEI. The trim removed 6 bases at V and 3 bases at J, leaving 5 bases unmatched. DNA for the CDR3: TGTGCCAGCAGCTCGGGGGGAATCTACAATGAGCAGTTCTTC. This encodes CASSSGGIYNEQFF.

The V call is TRBV3-1 (or the pseudogene TRBV3-2), the J call TRBJ2-1; TRBD1 matches 9 bases. The CDR3 has 15 amino acids. Per germline, CDR1 LGHDT and CDR2 YNNKEL (reference sequence). V trimming: 4 bases; J trimming: 6 bases; junction bases outside the gene matches: 7. CDR3 sequence: CASSPWTGVGNEQFF. CDR3 sequence (DNA): TGTGCCAGCAGCCCTTGGACAGGGGTCGGCAATGAGCAGTTCTTC.